The text below deals with one TCR beta chain. The data derive from a study of T-cell memory formation after mild COVID-19. TCRdb reanalysed the 5' RACE reads using MiXCR and keeps one entry per CDR3 protein. The sample holds roughly 510,000 distinct CDR3 sequences; roughly 17% are singletons and the top ten take approximately 8.1%. The TCR sequence derives from an adult woman who had mild COVID-19 (a few samples of this study predate the infection). Cell type and time point are not known. The sequencing sample was made of PBMCs or a T cell subset sorted from them (not recorded which).

Written as DNA, the CDR3 is TGTGCCAGCAGCTTAGTAGGAGCGGAAGCTAGCACAGATACGCAGTATTTT. It specifies CASSLVGAEASTDTQYF. This chain links TRBV7-2 with TRBJ2-3; tentatively, D is TRBD2 (5 bases). Germline CDR1 reads SGHTA; CDR2 reads FQGNSA. The CDR3 runs 17 residues. V lost 1 base and J lost 0, with 14 bases in between.